Sequencing of this T cell receptor beta chain was carried out in a study of shared clonotypes between healthy human individuals. Findings and caveats of the study: Genetic and exposure-history diversity was limited by the few donors. Non-shared clonotypes were found to have lower generation probabilities than the clonotypes that were shared by all four of the sorted-subset donors.

Profiling relied on immunoSEQ multiplex PCR, and the TCRdb table lists in-frame clones only, not all of them. The profile shows more than 2 million clones, roughly 94% of them singletons. Comment on this clone: As yet, its antigen is unknown. Other DNA sequences from this sample encode an identical CDR3 as well.

This CDR3 region has 13 residues. Unmatched junction bases numbered 1, after V lost 1 base and J lost 3 bases. Looked up from germline, CDR1 is SGHNT and CDR2 is YYREEE (reference sequence). It was CD45RO-negative cells, positively selected for CCR7, that made up naive CD8 cells, with terminally differentiated effector memory CD45RA+ cells excluded. Those who donated were healthy HIV-negative adults, with no recent acute infections or vaccinations reported. Material for sequencing was naive CD8+ T cells sorted from blood. The genes are TRBV5-4 and TRBJ2-7; TRBD2 aligns across 7 bases. This clonotype was sampled from a man aged 18 to 30 in good health. CDR3 DNA sequence: TGTGCCAGCAGCTTGTGGACTAGCTACGAGCAGTACTTC. This sequence encodes CASSLWTSYEQYF.